Listed here are 7 T cell receptor beta chains from one sample, sequenced in a study of shared clonotypes between healthy human individuals. Clones were read by immunoSEQ multiplex PCR, and TCRdb kept only the in-frame ones, dropping some. Among approximately 2.4 million clones listed, approximately 96% were seen once. The sequencing sample was made of naive CD4+ T cells sorted from blood. Subset defined: CD45RA+ positively selected. Receptor source: a man aged 18 to 29 in good health.

V is TRBV4-3 and J is TRBJ2-1; the match to TRBD1 covers 7 bases. Germline V gene sequence: CDR1 LGHNA, CDR2 YSLEER. The CDR3 is 13 amino acids. Losses at the gene ends were 5 bases for V and 5 bases for J; bases not matched to a gene: 3. This CDR3 is CASSAGTDNEQFF. Written as DNA, the CDR3 is TGCGCCAGCAGCGCTGGGACAGACAATGAGCAGTTCTTC.

Notes on this clone: Additional DNA sequences in this sample encode the identical CDR3. The chain uses TRBV18 and TRBJ2-1; D remains ambiguous. Per germline, CDR1 KGHSH and CDR2 LQKENI. The CDR3 extends over 13 amino acids. The V and J ends lost 1 base and 5 bases respectively, with 6 bases between them. For the CDR3, the DNA is TGTGCCAGCTCACCACGACCGAACAATGAGCAGTTCTTC. Translation gives CASSPRPNNEQFF.

The chain employs TRBV7-9 and TRBJ2-5; 11 nucleotides agree with TRBD2. V lost 4 bases, J lost 9 bases, and 4 bases stayed unmatched. The germline CDR1 and CDR2 sequences are SEHNR and FQNEAQ (reference sequence). This CDR3 has 13 amino acids. The CDR3 region has the DNA TGTGCCAGCAGCTCCTTAGCGGGAGGGCCCCAGTACTTC. It encodes CASSSLAGGPQYF.

The chain carries TRBV29-1 and TRBJ2-7, with 10 nucleotides matching TRBD1. Germline-derived CDR1 and CDR2 are SQVTM and ANQGSEA. The CDR3 runs 15 residues. The V and J ends lost 0 bases and 6 bases, in that order; junction bases with no gene match: 8. This CDR3 is CSVEDRQGARSEQYF. CDR3 nucleotide sequence: TGCAGCGTTGAAGACCGACAGGGGGCGAGAAGCGAGCAGTACTTC.

V usage is TRBV28 and J usage is TRBJ1-6; TRBD1 might be the D (6 bases). Germline loops: CDR1 MDHEN, CDR2 SYDVKM. This CDR3 is 18 amino acids long. Trimming stripped 5 bases from V and 0 bases from J, with 17 bases between. CDR3 sequence reads: CASSQRTGLSSYNSPLHF. DNA of the CDR3: TGTGCCAGCAGTCAAAGAACAGGGCTAAGCTCCTATAATTCACCCCTCCACTTT. The full variable domain, rest sourced from reference TRBV28 and TRBJ1-6, is DVKVTQSSRYLVKRTGEKVFLECVQDMDHENMFWYRQDPGLGLRLIYFSYDVKMKEKGDIPEGYSVSREKKERFSLILESASTNQTSMYLCASSQRTGLSSYNSPLHFGNGTRLTVT.

The V and J genes are TRBV30 and TRBJ1-6; TRBD1 matches at 9 bases. There are 14 residues in the CDR3. In germline, CDR1 is GTSNPN, CDR2 SVGIG (reference sequence). V lost 5 bases and J lost 5; bases outside the gene matches: 4. The CDR3 region is CAWGQGIDNSPLHF. Written as DNA, the CDR3 is TGTGCCTGGGGACAGGGGATCGATAATTCACCCCTCCACTTT.

This chain links TRBV29-1 with TRBJ1-1, with no clear D. V shed 3 bases and J shed 4 bases, with 9 bases lying between them. This CDR3 has 12 residues. Germline V lookup: CDR1 SQVTM, CDR2 ANQGSEA. The CDR3 nucleotides are TGCAGCGTTGAGGTTTCGAGCACTGAAGCTTTCTTT. Encoded protein: CSVEVSSTEAFF.